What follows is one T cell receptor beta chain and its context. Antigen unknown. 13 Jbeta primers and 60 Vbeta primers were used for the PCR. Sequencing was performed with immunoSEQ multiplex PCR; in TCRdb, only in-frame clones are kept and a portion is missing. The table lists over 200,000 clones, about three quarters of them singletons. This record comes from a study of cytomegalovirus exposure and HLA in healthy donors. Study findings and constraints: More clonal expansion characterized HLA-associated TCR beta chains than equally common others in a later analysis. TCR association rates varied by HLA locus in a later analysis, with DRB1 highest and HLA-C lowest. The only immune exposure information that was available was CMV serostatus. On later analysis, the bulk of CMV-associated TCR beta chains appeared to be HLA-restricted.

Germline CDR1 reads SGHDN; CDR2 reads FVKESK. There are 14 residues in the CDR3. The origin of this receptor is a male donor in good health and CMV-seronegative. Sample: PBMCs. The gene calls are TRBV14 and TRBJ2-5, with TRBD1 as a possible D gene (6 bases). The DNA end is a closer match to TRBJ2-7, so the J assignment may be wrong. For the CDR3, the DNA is TGTGCCAGCAGCCAAGTGGGGGCCTGGGCCGAGCAGTACTTC. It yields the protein CASSQVGAWAEQYF.